The clone carrying this T cell receptor beta chain came up a few times. Its cognate antigen is unknown. Germline and junction disagree at one end, which may indicate a read error. The sample comes from a study of cytomegalovirus exposure and HLA in healthy donors. Per the germline V gene, CDR1 is SSHAT and CDR2 is FNYEAQ (reference sequence). This CDR3 comprises 16 residues. Findings and limits, study-wide: Earlier analysis yielded a pattern in which most TCR beta V segments were productive about 87% or about 30% of the time. Overall, approximately 150 TCR beta chains were annotated as cytomegalovirus-associated.

Both 60 Vbeta primers and 13 Jbeta primers went into the PCR. The assay was immunoSEQ multiplex PCR, and TCRdb's table has in-frame clones only and misses some. Of fewer than 150,000 clones in the sample, around 63% were seen once. The chain uses TRBV7-7 and TRBJ2-5; 11 bases are a match to TRBD1. Source material: PBMCs. The clonotype comes from a human donor in good health. CDR3 DNA: TGTGCTAGCAGCTCTGGGACAGGGGGGCTGGGGGAGACCCAGTACTTC. Its translation: CASSSGTGGLGETQYF.